These 6 T cell receptor beta chains originate from one sample sequenced in a study of identical twins. TCRdb called the 5' RACE reads again in MiXCR, with one record for every CDR3 protein. In the table there are 1.5 million to 2 million distinct CDR3 sequences, under 35% of which are singletons. Sequenced sample: cord blood. These receptors all come from a newborn girl in good health.

V and J are TRBV5-1 and TRBJ1-1, with 9 bases fitting TRBD1. In germline, CDR1 is SGHRS, CDR2 YFSETQ. The ends lost 5 bases at V and 2 bases at J; junction bases unmatched: 7. The CDR3 has 15 residues. The CDR3 reads CASRYRDRVNTEAFF. In nucleotides, the CDR3 is TGCGCCAGCAGGTACAGGGACAGGGTTAACACTGAAGCTTTCTTT.

This clonotype appeared a few times. V and J are TRBV9 and TRBJ2-3; no clear D gene. The CDR3 length is 16 residues. Germline-derived CDR1 and CDR2 are SGDLS and YYNGEE. V lost 0 bases to trimming and J lost 3 bases, with 14 bases between them. In DNA, the CDR3 is TGTGCCAGCAGCGTAGTCTCCCTCATTGGGACAGATACGCAGTATTTT. Residues: CASSVVSLIGTDTQYF.

The chain links TRBV11-2 to TRBJ1-1; a possible D gene is TRBD1 (6 bases). Trimming shortened V by 4 bases and J by 7 bases, and 16 bases separated the two germline ends. The CDR3 length is 14 residues. CDR1 is SGHAT, CDR2 FQNNGV, per germline. CDR3 sequence (DNA): TGTGCCAGCAGCTCAACAACAGGGAAGGGTGAAGCTTTCTTT. Its translation is CASSSTTGKGEAFF.

The rearrangement uses TRBV28 and TRBJ2-7, with unresolved D. Trimming removed 7 bases at V and 0 bases at J, with 13 bases between. CDR3 size: 14 residues. Per germline, CDR1 MDHEN and CDR2 SYDVKM. The CDR3 sequence: CASTRPGSSYEQYF. Written as DNA, the CDR3 is TGTGCCAGCACCCGACCGGGCAGCTCCTACGAGCAGTACTTC. Combining the CDR3 with reference TRBV28 and TRBJ2-7 gives the whole variable domain DVKVTQSSRYLVKRTGEKVFLECVQDMDHENMFWYRQDPGLGLRLIYFSYDVKMKEKGDIPEGYSVSREKKERFSLILESASTNQTSMYLCASTRPGSSYEQYFGPGTRLTVT.

The V gene is TRBV7-2, the J gene TRBJ1-6; 7 bases map to TRBD1. CDR3 length: 14 residues. Per germline, CDR1 SGHTA and CDR2 FQGNSA. The V and J ends lost 2 bases and 8 bases, in that order; junction bases with no gene match: 3. CDR3 region: CASSLTGAYSPLHF. Written as DNA, the CDR3 is TGTGCCAGCAGCTTAACAGGGGCGTATTCACCCCTCCACTTT.

The table lists this clonotype with a count of one. The chain combines TRBV11-1 with TRBJ2-5; D possibly matches TRBD1 or TRBD2 (6 bases each). The J call may be faulty, since TRBJ2-1 better matches the DNA end. The CDR3 extends over 16 amino acids. Germline values: CDR1 SGHAT, CDR2 FQDESV (reference sequence). Written as DNA, the CDR3 is TGTGCCAGCAGCTTCGACGGGGGCCCTCTCCAAGAGACCCAGTTCTTC. As protein: CASSFDGGPLQETQFF.